This T cell receptor (beta chain) comes out of a study of T cell repertoires in cytomegalovirus infection. Study-wide context: Public TCR beta signatures indicated both CMV infection and matching HLA type. Study conclusions and caveats: Pooled public TCR beta family frequency picked out CMV carriers with the relevant HLA.

Germline CDR1 reads SGHKS; CDR2 reads YYEKEE (reference sequence). The ends were cut back, 0 bases at V and 9 bases at J, with 13 bases in the middle. The CDR3 is made up of 14 amino acids. TCRdb called the reads again in MiXCR, with one record for every CDR3 protein. This sample has hundreds of thousands of distinct CDR3 sequences, with roughly 26% found just once. This clonotype was seen a few times. Its antigen remains unknown. The chain links TRBV5-5 to TRBJ2-1; D perhaps matches TRBD2 (5 bases). The origin of this receptor is a human donor in good health (CMV status not recorded). Some clones in this sample may be carry-over from other donors' samples. Sequenced input: CD8+ T cells from PBMCs. CDR3 in DNA: TGTGCCAGCAGCTTGGGGCTTCCCCGGGGTGAGCAGTTCTTC. Protein sequence: CASSLGLPRGEQFF.